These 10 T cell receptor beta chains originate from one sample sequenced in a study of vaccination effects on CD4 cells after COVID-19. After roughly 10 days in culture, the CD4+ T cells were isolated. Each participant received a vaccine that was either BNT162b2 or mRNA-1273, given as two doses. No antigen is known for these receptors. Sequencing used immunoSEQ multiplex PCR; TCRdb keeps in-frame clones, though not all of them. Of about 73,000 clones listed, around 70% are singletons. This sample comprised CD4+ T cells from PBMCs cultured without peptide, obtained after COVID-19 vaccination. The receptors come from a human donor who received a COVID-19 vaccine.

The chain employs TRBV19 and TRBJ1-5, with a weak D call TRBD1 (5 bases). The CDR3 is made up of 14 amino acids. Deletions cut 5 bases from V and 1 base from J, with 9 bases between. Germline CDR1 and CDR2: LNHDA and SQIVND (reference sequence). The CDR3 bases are TGTGCCAGTAGTCAGCGGGACAGCAATCAGCCCCAGCATTTT. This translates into CASSQRDSNQPQHF.

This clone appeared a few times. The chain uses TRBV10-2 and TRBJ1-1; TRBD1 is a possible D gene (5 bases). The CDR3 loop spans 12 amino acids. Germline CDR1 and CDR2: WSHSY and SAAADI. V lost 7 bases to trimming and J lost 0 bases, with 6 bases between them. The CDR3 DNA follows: TGCGCCAGCAAGACAGTGAACACTGAAGCTTTCTTT. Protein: CASKTVNTEAFF.

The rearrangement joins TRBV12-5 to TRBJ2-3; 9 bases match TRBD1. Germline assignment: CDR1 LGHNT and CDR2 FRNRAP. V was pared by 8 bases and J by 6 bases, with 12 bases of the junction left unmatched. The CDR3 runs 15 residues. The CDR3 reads CASTFRTGVSDTQYF. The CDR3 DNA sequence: TGTGCTAGTACCTTCCGGACAGGGGTTTCGGATACGCAGTATTTT.

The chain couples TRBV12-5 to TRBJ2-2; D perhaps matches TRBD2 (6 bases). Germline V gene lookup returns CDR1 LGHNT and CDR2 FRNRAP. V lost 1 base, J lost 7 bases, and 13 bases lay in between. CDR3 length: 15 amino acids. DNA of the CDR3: TGTGCTAGTGGTTTGGGGGACTCGCTCGGCGGGGAGCTGTTTTTT. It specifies CASGLGDSLGGELFF.

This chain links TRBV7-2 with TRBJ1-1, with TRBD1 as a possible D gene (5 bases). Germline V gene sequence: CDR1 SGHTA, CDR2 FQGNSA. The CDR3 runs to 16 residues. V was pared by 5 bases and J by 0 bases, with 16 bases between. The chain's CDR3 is CASSPLEGRMNTEAFF. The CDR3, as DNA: TGTGCCAGCAGCCCCCTTGAGGGACGGATGAACACTGAAGCTTTCTTT.

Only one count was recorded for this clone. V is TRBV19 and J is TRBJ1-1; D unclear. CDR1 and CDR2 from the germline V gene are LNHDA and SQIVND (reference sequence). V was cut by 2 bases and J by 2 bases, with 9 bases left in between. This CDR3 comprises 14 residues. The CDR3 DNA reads TGTGCCAGTAGTATATTAGCAGGAAACACTGAAGCTTTCTTT. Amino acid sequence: CASSILAGNTEAFF.

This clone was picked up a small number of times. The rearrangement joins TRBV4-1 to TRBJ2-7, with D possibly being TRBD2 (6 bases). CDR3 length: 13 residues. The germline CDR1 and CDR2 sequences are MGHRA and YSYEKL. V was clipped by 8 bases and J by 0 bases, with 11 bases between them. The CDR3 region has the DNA TGCGCCAGCCGCGGGGCGAGCTCCTACGAGCAGTACGTC. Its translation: CASRGASSYEQYV.

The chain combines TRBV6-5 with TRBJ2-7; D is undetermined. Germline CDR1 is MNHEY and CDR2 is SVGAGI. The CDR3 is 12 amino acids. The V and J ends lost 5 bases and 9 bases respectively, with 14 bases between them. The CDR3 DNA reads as TGTGCCAGCAGTCAGGCCCCTCCAAGGCAGTACGTC. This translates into CASSQAPPRQYV.

CDR3 coding DNA: TGTGCCAGCAGCAGGACAGGGGACGAGCAGTACGTC. The encoded protein is CASSRTGDEQYV. This chain joins TRBV6-5 and TRBJ2-7; 9 bases line up with TRBD1. The CDR3 has 12 amino acids. Looked up from germline, CDR1 is MNHEY and CDR2 is SVGAGI. With 6 bases clipped from V and 5 bases from J, the junction kept 2 bases outside the gene matches.

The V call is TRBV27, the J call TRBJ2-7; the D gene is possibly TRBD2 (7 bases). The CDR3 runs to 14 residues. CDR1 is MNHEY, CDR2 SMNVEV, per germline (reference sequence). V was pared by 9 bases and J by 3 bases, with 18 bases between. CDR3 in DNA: TGTGCCAGGTGGGGAGGGGACACAGGCTACGAGCAGTACGTC. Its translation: CARWGGDTGYEQYV.